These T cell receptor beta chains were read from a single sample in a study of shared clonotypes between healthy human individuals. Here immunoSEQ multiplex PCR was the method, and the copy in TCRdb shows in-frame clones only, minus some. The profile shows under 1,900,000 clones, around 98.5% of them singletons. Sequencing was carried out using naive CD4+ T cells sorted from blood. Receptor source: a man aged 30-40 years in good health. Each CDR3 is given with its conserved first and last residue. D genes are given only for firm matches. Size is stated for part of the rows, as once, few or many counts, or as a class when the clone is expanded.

cdr3_nt: TGTGCCAGCAGGGGACAGGGGGAGCGGAGTCAGCCCCAGCATTTT; cdr3_aa: CASRGQGERSQPQHF; d_call: TRBD1; clone_size: NA; v_call: TRBV6-6; j_call: TRBJ1-5
cdr3_nt: TGCGCCAGCAGCTCACTCACAGGGGGCACTGAGCAGTTCTTC; cdr3_aa: CASSSLTGGTEQFF; d_call: TRBD1; clone_size: NA; v_call: TRBV5-1; j_call: TRBJ2-1
cdr3_nt: TGTGCCAGCTCACCCGGGACAGGAGACAATGAGCAGTTCTTC; cdr3_aa: CASSPGTGDNEQFF; d_call: TRBD1; clone_size: NA; v_call: TRBV18; j_call: TRBJ2-1
cdr3_nt: TGTGCCACCCAGGGTGCGGGGCCTGGGGCCAACGTCCTGACTTTC; cdr3_aa: CATQGAGPGANVLTF; d_call: NA; clone_size: NA; v_call: TRBV10-3; j_call: TRBJ2-6
cdr3_nt: TGTGCCTGGGAGCGGTCCTGGACTAGCGGGAGTACGGTCGAGACCCAGTACTTC; cdr3_aa: CAWERSWTSGSTVETQYF; d_call: TRBD2; clone_size: once; v_call: TRBV30; j_call: TRBJ2-5
cdr3_nt: TGCGCCAGCAGCCAAGGGAGGAGCACCGGGGAGCTGTTTTTT; cdr3_aa: CASSQGRSTGELFF; d_call: NA; clone_size: once; v_call: TRBV4-3; j_call: TRBJ2-2
cdr3_nt: TGTGCCAGCAGTTCCGCTACTAGGCCTCAGTACTTC; cdr3_aa: CASSSATRPQYF; d_call: NA; clone_size: NA; v_call: TRBV28; j_call: TRBJ2-5
cdr3_nt: TGCGCCAGCAGCAAAGGGACTAGCGGGAGTGGCTCCGGGGAGCTGTTTTTT; cdr3_aa: CASSKGTSGSGSGELFF; d_call: TRBD2; clone_size: once; v_call: TRBV4-1; j_call: TRBJ2-2
cdr3_nt: TGTGCCATCAGTGAGCGGTCTGGAAACACCATATATTTT; cdr3_aa: CAISERSGNTIYF; d_call: NA; clone_size: NA; v_call: TRBV10-3; j_call: TRBJ1-3
cdr3_nt: TGCGCCAGCACCTACAGGGAGGGCAATCAGCCCCAGCATTTT; cdr3_aa: CASTYREGNQPQHF; d_call: NA; clone_size: NA; v_call: TRBV4-1; j_call: TRBJ1-5
cdr3_nt: TGTGCCTGGACATCTGAAGTAGGGAACTACGAGCAGTACTTC; cdr3_aa: CAWTSEVGNYEQYF; d_call: NA; clone_size: NA; v_call: TRBV30; j_call: TRBJ2-7
cdr3_nt: TGTGCCAGCAGCCAACCGGGACTAGCGGGACATAAGCAGTTCTTC; cdr3_aa: CASSQPGLAGHKQFF; d_call: TRBD2; clone_size: NA; v_call: TRBV4-2; j_call: TRBJ2-1
cdr3_nt: TGCAGCGTTGAAGAAGGGGGGACTAGCGGGAGTTTCACCGGGGAGCTGTTTTTT; cdr3_aa: CSVEEGGTSGSFTGELFF; d_call: TRBD2; clone_size: few; v_call: TRBV29-1; j_call: TRBJ2-2
cdr3_nt: TGTGCCAGCAGTCGTCTACCCCCAAGTGGCCGCGGAGGGACCCAGTACTTC; cdr3_aa: CASSRLPPSGRGGTQYF; d_call: NA; clone_size: NA; v_call: TRBV27; j_call: TRBJ2-5
cdr3_nt: TGCGCCAGCAGTGATAGTCTGGGGCCCTACGAGCAGTACTTC; cdr3_aa: CASSDSLGPYEQYF; d_call: NA; clone_size: NA; v_call: TRBV10-1; j_call: TRBJ2-7